Listed below are T cell receptor beta chains from one sample, sequenced in a study of neurological immune-mediated disorders. TCRdb called the 5' RACE reads again in MiXCR, with one record for every CDR3 protein. This sample carries more than 45,000 distinct CDR3 sequences, approximately 4% of them seen once, and the ten largest clones take 3.1%. The source material was PBMCs. The source is a woman aged 25 to 45 with multiple sclerosis. The CDR3 runs from the conserved cysteine through the conserved F or W. A D gene is named only where the DNA matches it firmly. Size tells how often a clone was seen (once, few, many) or the class of an expanded clone, and some rows leave it out.

clone_size	v_call	j_call	d_call	cdr3_nt	cdr3_aa
many	TRBV6-5	TRBJ1-5	-	TGTGCCAGCAGTCAGACTCTCTCTGTTCAGCCCCAGCATTTT	CASSQTLSVQPQHF
many	TRBV3-1	TRBJ1-1	TRBD1	TGTGCCAGCAGCCGTACTGCCGGGACAGAAAACACTGAAGCTTTCTTT	CASSRTAGTENTEAFF
many	TRBV29-1	TRBJ2-2	-	TGCAGCGTTCTCAGGGAACCGAACACCGGGGAGCTGTTTTTT	CSVLREPNTGELFF
many	TRBV28	TRBJ1-2	-	TGTGCCAGCAGTTACTTCGGGGGCTACACCTTC	CASSYFGGYTF
many	TRBV7-3	TRBJ2-5	-	TGTGCCAGCAGCTTAATGAGGGGGGAGACCCAGTACTTC	CASSLMRGETQYF
many	TRBV4-3	TRBJ2-5	-	TGCGCCAGCAGCCAAGAAGTGGCGGGGGCACAAGAGACCCAGTACTTC	CASSQEVAGAQETQYF
many	TRBV7-8	TRBJ2-2	TRBD2	TGTGCCAGCAGCCCCCCGTTAAGGCTGGGGGGGGGCACCGGGGAGCTGTTTTTT	CASSPPLRLGGGTGELFF
many	TRBV29-1	TRBJ1-1	TRBD1	TGCAGCGTTGCACAGGGGACGCTGAACACTGAAGCTTTCTTT	CSVAQGTLNTEAFF
few	TRBV7-8	TRBJ1-1	-	TGTGCCAGCAGGCCGGGACCGACGAACACTGAAGCTTTCTTT	CASRPGPTNTEAFF
many	TRBV20-1	TRBJ2-3	TRBD2	TGCAGTGCTAGAGACCCCAGGACTAGCGGGGCCACAGATACGCAGTATTTT	CSARDPRTSGATDTQYF
many	TRBV20-1	TRBJ2-5	-	TGCAGTGCTAGCAGTCGGCAGGGCGGGACAGAGACCCAGTACTTC	CSASSRQGGTETQYF
many	TRBV20-1	TRBJ1-4	-	TGCAGTGCTAGAGTGGGACTCATTGAAAAACTGTTTTTT	CSARVGLIEKLFF
many	TRBV10-3	TRBJ1-5	-	TGTGCCATCAGTGAGGCGTCGGGGCAGCCCCAGAATTTT	CAISEASGQPQNF
many	TRBV29-1	TRBJ2-2	TRBD1	TGCAGCGTTGACATGGGACAGTACACCGGGGAGCTGTTTTTT	CSVDMGQYTGELFF
many	TRBV5-1	TRBJ1-4	-	TGCGCCAGCAGCCTCGGGACGGGGGACGAAAAACTGTTTTTT	CASSLGTGDEKLFF
few	TRBV28	TRBJ1-2	TRBD1	TGTGCCAGCAACGACAGGGGTGTTTACTATGGCTACACCTTC	CASNDRGVYYGYTF
many	TRBV10-3	TRBJ2-5	TRBD2	TGTGCCATCAGTGAGTCGACGGGAGGGACCCTCCAAGAGACCCAGTACTTC	CAISESTGGTLQETQYF
many	TRBV20-1	TRBJ2-7	TRBD2	TGCAGTGCCGGTACGGGGGTGCTAGCGGGAGGGTCCGAGCAGTACTTC	CSAGTGVLAGGSEQYF
many	TRBV12-3/TRBV12-4	TRBJ2-3	TRBD2	TGTGCCAGCAGTTTGTTTCGCTTGTCTGGAAGCGGGGGTGATACGCAGTATTTT	CASSLFRLSGSGGDTQYF
many	TRBV5-1	TRBJ2-2	-	TGCGCCAGCAAAAATCCCACATCCACCGGGGAGCTGTTTTTT	CASKNPTSTGELFF
many	TRBV12-3/TRBV12-4	TRBJ2-7	TRBD2	TGTGCCAGCAGCCGGGACTACTCCTACGAGCAGTACTTC	CASSRDYSYEQYF
many	TRBV4-1	TRBJ1-1	TRBD1	TGCGCCAGCAGCCAATCACCAGGGGGCCCTGGGACTTTCTTT	CASSQSPGGPGTFF
many	TRBV3-1	TRBJ2-7	TRBD1	TGTGCCAGCAGCCAATCACCACAGGGGGCTCAGTACTTC	CASSQSPQGAQYF
many	TRBV7-9	TRBJ1-1	-	TGTGCCAGCAGCAACGAAGGGGTCACGAAGACTGAAGCTTTCTTT	CASSNEGVTKTEAFF
many	TRBV6-5	TRBJ1-4	-	TGTGCCAGCAGTTACTCGACGCGGGCCGATAATGAAAAACTGTTTTTT	CASSYSTRADNEKLFF
many	TRBV29-1	TRBJ2-7	-	TGCAGCGTTTATGACAGGACCTACGAGCAGTACTTC	CSVYDRTYEQYF
many	TRBV20-1	TRBJ1-1	-	TGCAGTGCCAGGGGTGGGGGCATCTCTGAAGCTTTCTTT	CSARGGGISEAFF
few	TRBV7-8	TRBJ1-5	-	TGTGCCAGCAGCTCTTGGGGTCCCAACCAGCCCCAGAATTTT	CASSSWGPNQPQNF
-	TRBV5-1	TRBJ2-1	-	TGCGCCAGCAGCTTGGGGACAAGTAACAATGAGCAGTTCTTC	CASSLGTSNNEQFF
many	TRBV28	TRBJ2-5	-	TGTGCCAGCAGCAGACACAATCAAGAGACCCAGTACTTC	CASSRHNQETQYF